This T cell receptor beta chain appears in the sequencing data of a study of blood T cell repertoires in COVID-19. Study context: Acute-phase and convalescent COVID-19 samples originated in the United States, Italy and Spain. T cells, B-cell-depleted T cells, or PBMCs provided the cDNA or gDNA that served as material.

Authors' analysis steps: Cell counts per sample came from amplifying reference gene primers. Here immunoSEQ multiplex PCR was the method, and the copy in TCRdb shows in-frame clones only, minus some. V, J and clone size reflect that table, while D and trimming were determined from the DNA. The sample includes around 110,000 clones, roughly nine tenths of them seen just once. The germline V gene has CDR1 MDHEN and CDR2 SYDVKM. The CDR3 spans 13 residues. V lost 2 bases, J lost 4 bases, and 5 bases lay in between. This clone was recorded only once. The TCR comes from a man between 35 and 55 years old with active or convalescent COVID-19. This sequence joins TRBV28 and TRBJ2-2; no clear D gene. The sequencing input was peripheral blood. For the CDR3, the DNA is TGTGCCAGCAGTTTACAGATCACCGGGGAGCTGTTTTTT. The encoded protein is CASSLQITGELFF. The entire variable domain, with the rest obtained from reference TRBV28 and TRBJ2-2, is as follows: DVKVTQSSRYLVKRTGEKVFLECVQDMDHENMFWYRQDPGLGLRLIYFSYDVKMKEKGDIPEGYSVSREKKERFSLILESASTNQTSMYLCASSLQITGELFFGEGSRLTVL.